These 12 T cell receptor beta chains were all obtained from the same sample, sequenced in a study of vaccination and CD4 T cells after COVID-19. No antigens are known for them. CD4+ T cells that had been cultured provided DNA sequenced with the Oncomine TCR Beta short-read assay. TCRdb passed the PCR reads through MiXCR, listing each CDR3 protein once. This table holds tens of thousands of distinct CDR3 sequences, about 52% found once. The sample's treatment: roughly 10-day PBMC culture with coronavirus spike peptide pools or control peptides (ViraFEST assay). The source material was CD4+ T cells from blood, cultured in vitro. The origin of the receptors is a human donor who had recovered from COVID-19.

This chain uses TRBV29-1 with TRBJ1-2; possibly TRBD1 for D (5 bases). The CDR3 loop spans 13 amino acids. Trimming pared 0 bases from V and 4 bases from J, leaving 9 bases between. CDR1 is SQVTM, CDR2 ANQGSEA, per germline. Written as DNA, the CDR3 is TGCAGCGTTGAAGATCTCAGGGCCTATGGCTACACCTTC. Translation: CSVEDLRAYGYTF.

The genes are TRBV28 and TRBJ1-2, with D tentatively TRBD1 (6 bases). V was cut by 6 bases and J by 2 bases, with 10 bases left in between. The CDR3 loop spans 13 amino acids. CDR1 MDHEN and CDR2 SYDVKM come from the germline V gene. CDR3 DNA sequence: TGTGCCAGCAGAACAGGGATCAACTATGGCTACACCTTC. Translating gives CASRTGINYGYTF.

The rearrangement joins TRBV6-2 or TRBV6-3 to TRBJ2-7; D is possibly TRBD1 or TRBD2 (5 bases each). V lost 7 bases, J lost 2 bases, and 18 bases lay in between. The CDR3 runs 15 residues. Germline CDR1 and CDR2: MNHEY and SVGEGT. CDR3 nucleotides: TGTGCCAGCATTGCACTCCGGGACCGTACCTACGAGCAGTACTTC. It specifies CASIALRDRTYEQYF.

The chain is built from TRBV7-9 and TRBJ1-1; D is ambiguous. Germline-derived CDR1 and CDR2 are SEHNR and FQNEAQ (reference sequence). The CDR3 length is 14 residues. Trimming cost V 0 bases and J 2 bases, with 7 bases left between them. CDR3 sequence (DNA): TGTGCCAGCAGCTTAGCGATGGCCAACACTGAAGCTTTCTTT. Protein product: CASSLAMANTEAFF.

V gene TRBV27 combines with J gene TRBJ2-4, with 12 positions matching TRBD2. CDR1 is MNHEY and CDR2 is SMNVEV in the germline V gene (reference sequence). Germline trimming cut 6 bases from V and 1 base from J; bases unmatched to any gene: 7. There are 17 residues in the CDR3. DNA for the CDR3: TGTGCCAGCAGCCTGACTAGCGGGGGAGTCGCCAAAAACATTCAGTACTTC. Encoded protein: CASSLTSGGVAKNIQYF.

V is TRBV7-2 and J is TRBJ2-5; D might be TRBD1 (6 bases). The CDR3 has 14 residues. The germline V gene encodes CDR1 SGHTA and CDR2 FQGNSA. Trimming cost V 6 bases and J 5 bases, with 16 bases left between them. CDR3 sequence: CASSTEQGRETQYF. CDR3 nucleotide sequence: TGTGCCAGCAGTACCGAACAGGGCAGGGAGACCCAGTACTTC.

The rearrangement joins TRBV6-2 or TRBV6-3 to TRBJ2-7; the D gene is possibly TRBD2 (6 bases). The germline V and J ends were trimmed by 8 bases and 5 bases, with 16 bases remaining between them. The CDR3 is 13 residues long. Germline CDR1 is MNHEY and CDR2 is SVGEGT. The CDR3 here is CASSRDFLNEQYF. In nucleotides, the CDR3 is TGTGCCAGCTCTAGGGACTTCCTAAACGAGCAGTACTTC.

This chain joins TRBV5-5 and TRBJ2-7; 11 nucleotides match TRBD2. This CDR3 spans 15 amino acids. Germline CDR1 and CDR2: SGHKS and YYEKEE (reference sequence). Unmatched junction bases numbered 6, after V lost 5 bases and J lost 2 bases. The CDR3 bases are TGTGCCAGCAGACTAGCGGGAGAAAGAACCTACGAGCAGTACTTC. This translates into CASRLAGERTYEQYF.

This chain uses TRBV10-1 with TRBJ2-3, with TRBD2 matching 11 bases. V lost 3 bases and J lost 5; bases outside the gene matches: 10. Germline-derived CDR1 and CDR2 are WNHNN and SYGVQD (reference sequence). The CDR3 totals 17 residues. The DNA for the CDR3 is TGCGCCAGCAGTGAATCGCTGACTAGCGGGATACTAGATACGCAGTATTTT. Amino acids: CASSESLTSGILDTQYF.

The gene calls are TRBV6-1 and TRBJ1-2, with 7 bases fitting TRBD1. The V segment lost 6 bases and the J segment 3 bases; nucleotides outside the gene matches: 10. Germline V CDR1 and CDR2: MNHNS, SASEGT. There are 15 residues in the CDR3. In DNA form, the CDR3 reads TGTGCCAGCAGCCGGGACAGAGAGGGCCACTATGGCTACACCTTC. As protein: CASSRDREGHYGYTF.

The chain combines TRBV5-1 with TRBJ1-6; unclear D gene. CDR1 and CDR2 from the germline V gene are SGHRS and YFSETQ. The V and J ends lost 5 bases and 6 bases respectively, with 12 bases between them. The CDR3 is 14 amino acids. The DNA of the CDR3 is TGCGCCAGCAGTCTCCGGGAGGCTAATTCACCCCTCCACTTT. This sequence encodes CASSLREANSPLHF.

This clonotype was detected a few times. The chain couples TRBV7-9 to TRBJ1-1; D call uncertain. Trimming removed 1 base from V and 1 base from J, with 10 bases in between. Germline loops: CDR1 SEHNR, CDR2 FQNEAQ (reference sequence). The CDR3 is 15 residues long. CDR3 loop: CASSLDRFGNTEAFF. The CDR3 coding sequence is TGTGCCAGCAGCTTAGATCGGTTCGGGAACACTGAAGCTTTCTTT.